Each of the 24 T cell receptor beta chains below was sequenced from the same sample in a study of blood T cell repertoires in COVID-19 (dated by TCRdb to 2019 to 2021). To prepare the library, the immunoSEQ multiplex PCR assay was applied. Held by TCRdb, this immuneACCESS table contains in-frame sequences only and omits some clones. Under half of the omission traces to an unresolved V gene where checked; the cause of the rest is unknown. The sample table lists approximately 60,000 clones, around 85% of them with a count of one. The ten largest clones add up to about 20% of the sample. Material for sequencing was peripheral blood. Receptors originate from a man aged 55 to 70 with acute or convalescent COVID-19.

The rearrangement links TRBV6-5 to TRBJ1-1, with 8 nucleotides matching TRBD1. The V gene end was trimmed by 4 bases and the J gene end by 4 bases; junction bases not matched to a gene: 5. The CDR3 is 14 amino acids. Germline V lookup: CDR1 MNHEY, CDR2 SVGAGI. The CDR3: CASSSRTGRTEAFF. DNA of the CDR3: TGTGCCAGCAGTTCAAGGACAGGGCGCACTGAAGCTTTCTTT.

The chain joins TRBV4-2 to TRBJ1-4, with D uncertain. The germline V and J ends were trimmed by 4 bases and 4 bases, with 10 bases remaining between them. This CDR3 comprises 14 residues. In germline, CDR1 is LGHNA, CDR2 YNFKEQ. The CDR3 reads CASSRSVDNEKLFF. The CDR3 DNA sequence: TGTGCCAGCAGCCGGTCGGTAGATAATGAAAAACTGTTTTTT.

This clone was seen a single time. The CDR3 reads CASSQLAGVGTGELFF. The DNA for the CDR3 is TGTGCCAGCAGTCAACTAGCGGGAGTAGGCACCGGGGAGCTGTTTTTT. This rearrangement joins TRBV14 to TRBJ2-2; 11 bases line up with TRBD2. Germline V gene sequence: CDR1 SGHDN, CDR2 FVKESK. The V and J ends lost 6 bases and 4 bases, in that order; junction bases with no gene match: 7. The CDR3 has 16 amino acids. The full variable domain, with the rest looked up from reference TRBV14 and TRBJ2-2, is EAGVTQFPSHSVIEKGQTVTLRCDPISGHDNLYWYRRVMGKEIKFLLHFVKESKQDESGMPNNRFLAERTGGTYSTLKVQPAELEDSGVYFCASSQLAGVGTGELFFGEGSRLTVL.

The J gene is TRBJ2-1, the V gene TRBV24-1; 7 bases match TRBD2. Germline V CDR1 and CDR2: KGHDR, SFDVKD. This CDR3 contains 14 residues. V lost 8 bases, J lost 3 bases, and 6 bases stayed unmatched. CDR3 bases: TGTGCCACCAATGGCGGGAGTAGCTACAATGAGCAGTTCTTC. This encodes CATNGGSSYNEQFF.

The chain recombines TRBV6-5 with TRBJ1-1; D not certain. Germline values: CDR1 MNHEY, CDR2 SVGAGI. V was cut by 0 bases and J by 5 bases, with 13 bases left in between. The CDR3 contains 15 residues. The DNA of the CDR3 is TGTGCCAGCAGTTACTCGCGGGAGGTGAGGACTGAAGCTTTCTTT. It is translated as CASSYSREVRTEAFF.

The V and J genes are TRBV29-1 and TRBJ2-1; 7 bases are shared with TRBD1. From germline, CDR1 is SQVTM and CDR2 ANQGSEA. The CDR3 is 15 residues long. After removal of 1 base from V and 0 bases from J, the junction contained 3 bases not matched to a gene. The CDR3 nucleotides read TGCAGCGTTGAAGTCTGGGACAGCTCCTACAATGAGCAGTTCTTC. Its protein is CSVEVWDSSYNEQFF.

This rearrangement joins TRBV11-2 to TRBJ2-1; 8 bases are a match to TRBD1. The CDR3 is 16 residues long. With 0 bases clipped from V and 6 bases from J, the junction kept 7 bases outside the gene matches. Germline CDR1 SGHAT, CDR2 FQNNGV. The chain's CDR3 is CASSLDQGAIRNEQFF. The CDR3 region has the DNA TGTGCCAGCAGCTTAGACCAGGGGGCTATTCGCAATGAGCAGTTCTTC.

The chain couples TRBV27 to TRBJ2-7; D call uncertain. The ends were cut back, 5 bases at V and 4 bases at J, with 6 bases in the middle. This CDR3 has 11 amino acids. Germline V gives CDR1 MNHEY, CDR2 SMNVEV (reference sequence). In DNA, the CDR3 is TGTGCCAGCAGTCTACTATACGAGCAGTACTTC. Amino acids: CASSLLYEQYF.

The chain employs TRBV28 and TRBJ2-1; perhaps TRBD1 as D (5 bases). The CDR3 is 14 amino acids. Germline CDR1 is MDHEN and CDR2 is SYDVKM. The germline V and J ends were trimmed by 5 bases and 8 bases, with 16 bases remaining between them. The CDR3 is CASSLFRQGDEQFF. The CDR3 coding sequence is TGTGCCAGCAGTCTCTTTCGCCAGGGCGATGAGCAGTTCTTC. The full variable domain, in which reference TRBV28 and TRBJ2-1 provide the parts outside the CDR3, is DVKVTQSSRYLVKRTGEKVFLECVQDMDHENMFWYRQDPGLGLRLIYFSYDVKMKEKGDIPEGYSVSREKKERFSLILESASTNQTSMYLCASSLFRQGDEQFFGPGTRLTVL.

The rearrangement joins TRBV6-1 to TRBJ1-2, with a weak D call TRBD1 (5 bases). CDR1 is MNHNS, CDR2 SASEGT, per germline. Between the trimmed V and J ends, which lost 3 bases and 4 bases, there was a span of 9 bases. The CDR3 covers 13 residues. The CDR3 DNA reads as TGTGCCAGCAGTGATAAGGGGCTCTATGGCTACACCTTC. Residues: CASSDKGLYGYTF.

V and J are TRBV29-1 and TRBJ2-7; 8 bases are shared with TRBD1. The CDR3 has 12 residues. V shed 4 bases, J shed 7 bases, and the junction held 6 bases outside the gene matches. Germline CDR1 reads SQVTM; CDR2 reads ANQGSEA. CDR3 region: CSVGQGADEQYF. CDR3 in DNA: TGCAGCGTTGGTCAGGGGGCAGATGAGCAGTACTTC.

The chain is built from TRBV6-5 and TRBJ2-7; 10 bases align to TRBD2. The CDR3 totals 14 residues. Germline V gene sequence: CDR1 MNHEY, CDR2 SVGAGI. Trimming at V came to 2 bases and at J to 9 bases, leaving 7 bases not matched to a gene. CDR3 nucleotide sequence: TGTGCCAGCAGTTACACGGGACTAGCGCGGGGGCAGTACTTC. Protein sequence: CASSYTGLARGQYF.

The V and J genes are TRBV29-1 and TRBJ2-7; perhaps TRBD2 as D (6 bases). The length of the CDR3 is 12 residues. The V and J ends lost 5 bases and 0 bases respectively, with 8 bases between them. Per the germline V gene, CDR1 is SQVTM and CDR2 is ANQGSEA. CDR3 sequence: CSVRDSSYEQYF. The CDR3 bases are TGCAGCGTTAGGGACTCCTCCTACGAGCAGTACTTC.

In its sample, this clone was seen a few times. The chain uses TRBV6-1 and TRBJ2-7; 7 positions match TRBD1. The ends lost 2 bases at V and 0 bases at J; junction bases unmatched: 7. From germline, CDR1 is MNHNS and CDR2 SASEGT. The CDR3 length is 16 residues. CDR3 protein: CASSERHRGNSYEQYF. CDR3 coding DNA: TGTGCCAGCAGTGAACGACACAGGGGCAACTCCTACGAGCAGTACTTC.

The chain has TRBV7-2 and TRBJ1-2, with D maybe TRBD1 (6 bases). This CDR3 contains 17 residues. Germline V CDR1 and CDR2: SGHTA, FQGNSA. Trimming removed 2 bases at V and 6 bases at J, with 22 bases between. The CDR3 nucleotides are TGTGCCAGCAGCTTATATGGCGCACTGGGGGGGGGCCATGGCTACACCTTC. Its protein is CASSLYGALGGGHGYTF.

This clone was recorded once. The genes are TRBV18 and TRBJ2-2, with unresolved D. V was clipped by 6 bases and J by 0 bases, with 11 bases between them. The CDR3 covers 15 residues. Germline V gene sequence: CDR1 KGHSH, CDR2 LQKENI. This CDR3 is CASSRRRSNTGELFF. The CDR3 region has the DNA TGTGCCAGCTCGCGGCGAAGGTCGAACACCGGGGAGCTGTTTTTT.

The chain is built from TRBV19 and TRBJ2-2; TRBD1 matches 12 bases. V was clipped by 4 bases and J by 6 bases; unmatched bases: 6. The CDR3 runs to 16 residues. In germline, CDR1 is LNHDA, CDR2 SQIVND (reference sequence). CDR3 loop: CASSNSGQGAAGELFF. The CDR3, as DNA: TGTGCCAGTAGTAATTCGGGACAGGGGGCGGCCGGGGAGCTGTTTTTT. Full variable domain (remainder filled in from reference TRBV19 and TRBJ2-2): DGGITQSPKYLFRKEGQNVTLSCEQNLNHDAMYWYRQDPGQGLRLIYYSQIVNDFQKGDIAEGYSVSREKKESFPLTVTSAQKNPTAFYLCASSNSGQGAAGELFFGEGSRLTVL.

The chain recombines TRBV7-3 with TRBJ2-1; 7 bases match TRBD2. This CDR3 is built from 13 residues. With V trimmed by 2 bases and J by 10 bases, 5 bases remained unmatched. Looked up from germline, CDR1 is SGHTA and CDR2 is FQGTGA. CDR3 sequence (DNA): TGTGCCAGCAGCTTACTGGGCGGGAGCGAGCAGTTCTTC. Its protein is CASSLLGGSEQFF.

The rearrangement uses TRBV3-1 (or the pseudogene TRBV3-2) and TRBJ2-1; 7 positions agree with TRBD1. The CDR3 contains 15 residues. Trimming removed 4 bases from V and 0 bases from J; junction bases left unmatched: 3. Germline CDR1 LGHDT, CDR2 YNNKEL (reference sequence). The DNA of the CDR3 is TGTGCCAGCAGCCCCAGACAGGGCTCCTACAATGAGCAGTTCTTC. Translated: CASSPRQGSYNEQFF.

The chain joins TRBV19 to TRBJ2-7; the D gene is possibly TRBD2 (6 bases). The CDR3 is 13 residues long. The V end lost 4 bases, the J end lost 4 bases, and 11 bases lay between the germline ends. CDR1 LNHDA and CDR2 SQIVND come from the germline V gene (reference sequence). CDR3 DNA sequence: TGTGCCAGTAGTACCTTGGGGGGTTACGAGCAGTACTTC. Amino acids: CASSTLGGYEQYF.

V is TRBV27 and J is TRBJ1-5, with TRBD1 matching 7 bases. Germline CDR1 MNHEY, CDR2 SMNVEV (reference sequence). This CDR3 spans 13 amino acids. With V trimmed by 6 bases and J by 7 bases, 6 bases remained unmatched. CDR3 sequence reads: CASRPDRVQPQHF. CDR3 bases: TGTGCCAGCAGGCCCGACAGGGTACAGCCCCAGCATTTT.

This chain joins TRBV5-6 and TRBJ1-3; TRBD1 is a possible D gene (5 bases). Trimming pared 4 bases from V and 0 bases from J, leaving 11 bases between. Germline V CDR1 and CDR2: SGHDT, YYEEEE. This CDR3 is 15 amino acids long. This chain's CDR3 is CASSVTVSSGNTIYF. CDR3 bases: TGTGCCAGCAGCGTGACAGTTAGCTCTGGAAACACCATATATTTT. Filled out from reference TRBV5-6 and TRBJ1-3, the complete variable domain reads DAGVTQSPTHLIKTRGQQVTLRCSPKSGHDTVSWYQQALGQGPQFIFQYYEEEERQRGNFPDRFSGHQFPNYSSELNVNALLLGDSALYLCASSVTVSSGNTIYFGEGSWLTVV.

The chain recombines TRBV7-2 with TRBJ2-3; TRBD2 is a possible D gene (5 bases). Trimming cost V 4 bases and J 4 bases, with 18 bases left between them. Germline V gives CDR1 SGHTA, CDR2 FQGNSA. The CDR3 totals 16 residues. The CDR3 region has the DNA TGTGCCAGCAGCTCCCTTGATGCAAGCGGAGCAGATACGCAGTATTTT. Translation gives CASSSLDASGADTQYF.

For the CDR3, the DNA is TGTGCCACCAGTGATTTAAACCGGGACGGGAGGTTCTTC. Translated, it gives CATSDLNRDGRFF. This chain connects TRBV24-1 to TRBJ2-1; D might be TRBD2 (6 bases). CDR1 and CDR2 from the germline V gene are KGHDR and SFDVKD. The CDR3 runs 13 residues. V was pared by 1 base and J by 15 bases, with 15 bases between.